The TCR beta chain described here comes from a study of blood T cells in healthy people across ages. The germline V gene encodes CDR1 MNHNY and CDR2 SVGAGI (reference sequence). The CDR3 runs to 15 residues. In terms of origin and age, donors were healthy Caucasian individuals from Russia aged roughly 6 to 100. Combining a sample-barcoded 5' primer with a J-beta primer mix, a second PCR ran for roughly 7 to 11 cycles. From the 5' RACE reads, TCRdb called clonotypes with MiXCR, one entry per CDR3 protein. Of roughly 860,000 distinct CDR3 sequences in the sample, less than 80% were seen once. The receptor's source is a man aged 30 to 39 in good health. The chain combines TRBV6-6 with TRBJ2-4, with 9 bases fitting TRBD2. TRBJ2-7 matches the DNA end more closely, so the J call is doubtful. Source material: blood. Written as DNA, the CDR3 is TGTGCCAGCAGTTACTCGCGGGGGGGAACCTACGAGCAGTACTTC. Translating gives CASSYSRGGTYEQYF.